What follows are 17 T cell receptor beta chains derived from one specimen sequenced in a study of CXCR3-negative and CXCR3-positive naive CD8 T cells. Study results and caveats: CXCR3-negative naive cells had less hydrophobic TRB CDR3s than did CXCR3-positive naive cells.

These TCRs' antigens remain unknown. Each TRB cDNA library was prepared by 5' RACE (with UMI labels). TCRdb reprocessed the 5' RACE reads and keeps a single row for each CDR3 protein, giving no DNA. Reported are 150,000 to 180,000 distinct CDR3 sequences; the ten largest clones contain about 0.48%. Sequenced input: naive CXCR3+ CD8+ T cells from blood. Subset meaning: CD45RO-CCR7+CD27+CD95- naive CD8+ T cells expressing CXCR3 (TNR3+). Source of these receptors: a human donor in good health. Some clones in this sample may be carry-over from other donors' samples.

The chain couples TRBV28 to TRBJ2-3. Germline V gene lookup returns CDR1 MDHEN and CDR2 SYDVKM. There are 15 residues in the CDR3. The CDR3 spells CASSPDSSSTDTQYF. The whole variable domain, filled in from reference TRBV28 and TRBJ2-3, reads DVKVTQSSRYLVKRTGEKVFLECVQDMDHENMFWYRQDPGLGLRLIYFSYDVKMKEKGDIPEGYSVSREKKERFSLILESASTNQTSMYLCASSPDSSSTDTQYFGPGTRLTVL.

The gene calls are TRBV5-1 and TRBJ1-5; as DNA is missing, the TRBD1 call by TCRdb cannot be tested. Germline V lookup: CDR1 SGHRS, CDR2 YFSETQ. The CDR3 extends over 15 amino acids. The CDR3 loop is CASSLAGGSNQPQHF. The variable domain in full, with the rest retrieved from reference TRBV5-1 and TRBJ1-5, is KAGVTQTPRYLIKTRGQQVTLSCSPISGHRSVSWYQQTPGQGLQFLFEYFSETQRNKGNFPGRFSGRQFSNSRSEMNVSTLELGDSALYLCASSLAGGSNQPQHFGDGTRLSIL.

The rearrangement links TRBV7-8 to TRBJ2-2; TCRdb returns TRBD1, unconfirmable since there is no DNA. CDR1 is SGHVS and CDR2 is FQNEAQ in the germline V gene. The CDR3 has 13 residues. This CDR3 is CASGQDNTGELFF. Using reference TRBV7-8 and TRBJ2-2 for the parts outside the CDR3, the full variable domain is GAGVSQSPRYKVAKRGQDVALRCDPISGHVSLFWYQQALGQGPEFLTYFQNEAQLDKSGLPSDRFFAERPEGSVSTLKIQRTQQEDSAVYLCASGQDNTGELFFGEGSRLTVL.

The J gene is TRBJ1-2, the V gene TRBV5-1. CDR1 and CDR2 from the germline V gene are SGHRS and YFSETQ. This CDR3 spans 17 amino acids. The CDR3 protein is CASSLARGFGIDYGYTF.

The V and J genes are TRBV20-1 and TRBJ2-7; TCRdb calls TRBD1, which cannot be checked without DNA. From germline, CDR1 is DFQATT and CDR2 SNEGSKA (reference sequence). The CDR3 spans 13 residues. CDR3: CSAPSWAIYEQYF.

This rearrangement joins TRBV28 to TRBJ2-3. The CDR3 extends over 14 amino acids. Germline V CDR1 and CDR2: MDHEN, SYDVKM. The CDR3 loop reads CASSRLRGTDTQYF.

The chain has TRBV9 and TRBJ2-1; TCRdb proposes TRBD2, but this gene call is untestable without DNA. Germline V gene sequence: CDR1 SGDLS, CDR2 YYNGEE. This CDR3 region has 17 residues. The CDR3 reads CASSVDGSPSQNNEQFF.

V usage is TRBV5-6 and J usage is TRBJ2-7; lacking DNA, the TRBD1 call made by TCRdb goes unchecked. In germline, CDR1 is SGHDT, CDR2 YYEEEE. CDR3 length: 15 residues. CDR3: CASSFRQARSYEQYF.

The chain couples TRBV20-1 to TRBJ2-5; TCRdb outputs TRBD2, but without DNA this stays unchecked. This CDR3 contains 19 residues. Looked up from germline, CDR1 is DFQATT and CDR2 is SNEGSKA (reference sequence). This CDR3 reads CSARGKLAGYRSVEETQYF.

The rearrangement links TRBV20-1 to TRBJ2-2. The CDR3 extends over 13 amino acids. Germline CDR1 is DFQATT and CDR2 is SNEGSKA (reference sequence). This CDR3 reads CSVLASLTGELFF.

The CDR3: CSVEADRVGYEQYF. The V call is TRBV29-1, the J call TRBJ2-7; TCRdb lists TRBD1, though no DNA is available to test this call. CDR1 is SQVTM, CDR2 ANQGSEA, per germline. This CDR3 has 14 residues.

The rearrangement links TRBV6-1 to TRBJ2-7; there is no DNA to check the TCRdb D call of TRBD1. Germline V gene sequence: CDR1 MNHNS, CDR2 SASEGT. The CDR3 spans 14 residues. The chain's CDR3 is CASSDQGTLDEQYF.

The chain uses TRBV29-1 and TRBJ2-5. The CDR3 loop spans 14 amino acids. CDR1 and CDR2 (germline): SQVTM, ANQGSEA. The CDR3 loop is CSVEIGGYQETQYF.

The chain is built from TRBV6-8 and TRBJ1-5. CDR3 length equals 16 residues. Germline CDR1 is MNHGY and CDR2 is SAAAGT. CDR3 amino acids: CASSYADREGNQPQHF.

The chain employs TRBV28 and TRBJ2-7; TCRdb proposes TRBD1, but this gene call is untestable without DNA. This CDR3 is built from 14 residues. CDR1 is MDHEN, CDR2 SYDVKM, per germline. CDR3: CASSSGDPSYEQYF.

The V and J genes are TRBV6-5 and TRBJ1-2; no DNA is available, so the TRBD1 call from TCRdb remains unchecked. CDR3 size: 19 residues. CDR1 and CDR2 from the germline V gene are MNHEY and SVGAGI. This chain's CDR3 is CASSYLSPRDTNLNYGYTF.

The rearrangement uses TRBV5-1 and TRBJ1-1. The CDR3 consists of 12 residues. Germline loops: CDR1 SGHRS, CDR2 YFSETQ. CDR3 in amino acids: CASRVVGTEAFF.